Listed below are T cell receptor beta chains from one sample, sequenced in a study of shared clonotypes between healthy human individuals. Profiling relied on immunoSEQ multiplex PCR, and the TCRdb table lists in-frame clones only, not all of them. Of about 750,000 clones listed, 80% to 95% are singletons. Sequencing input: naive CD8+ T cells sorted from blood. The receptors were sampled from a man aged 25-45 years in good health. CDR3s include the opening cysteine and the closing phenylalanine or tryptophan. A D gene is named only where the DNA matches it firmly. Clone size is stated in some rows and not others, as once, few, many or a class when expanded.

v_call	clone_size	cdr3_length	j_call	d_call	cdr3_nt	cdr3_aa
TRBV7-9	-	14	TRBJ2-7	TRBD1	TGTGCCAGCGGACGACAGGGGCCCTACTACGAGCAGTACTTC	CASGRQGPYYEQYF
TRBV25-1	-	12	TRBJ2-1	TRBD2	TGTGCCAGCAATCTAGCGGGAGATGAGCAGTTCTTC	CASNLAGDEQFF
TRBV27	-	15	TRBJ1-5	-	TGTGCCAGCAGTCTGGTGGGACATGGCAATCAGCCCCAGCATTTT	CASSLVGHGNQPQHF
TRBV6-5	once	15	TRBJ1-1	TRBD1	TGTGCCAGCTGGCGAGCGACAGGGCTGACCACTGAAGCTTTCTTT	CASWRATGLTTEAFF
TRBV7-9	once	16	TRBJ2-3	TRBD2	TGTGCCAGCAGCAATCCCCGACTAGCGGGCACAGATACGCAGTATTTT	CASSNPRLAGTDTQYF
TRBV15	-	15	TRBJ1-2	-	TGTGCCACCAGCAGAGATGGCGGGGCTGACTATGGCTACACCTTC	CATSRDGGADYGYTF
TRBV27	-	14	TRBJ1-2	-	TGTGCCAGCAGTTTATCGAGGGGGGGTCGTGGCTACACCTTC	CASSLSRGGRGYTF
TRBV11-2	-	15	TRBJ2-7	-	TGTGCCAGCAGCTTAGGGGCGGGAAGCTCCTACGAGCAGTACTTC	CASSLGAGSSYEQYF
TRBV6-1	many	14	TRBJ2-1	-	TGTGCCAGCAGTGAAGGGGACCGGTACAATGAGCAGTTCTTC	CASSEGDRYNEQFF
TRBV5-1	-	15	TRBJ2-3	TRBD2	TGCGCCAGCAGCTTTAGCGGGAGGGTGGCAGATACGCAGTATTTT	CASSFSGRVADTQYF
TRBV18	-	15	TRBJ2-2	-	TGTGCCAGCTCACCACCGGCAGGTTCGACCGGGGAGCTGTTTTTT	CASSPPAGSTGELFF
TRBV6-4	-	15	TRBJ1-4	-	TGTGCCAGCAGTTTACCGGGGACTTCTAGTGAAAAACTGTTTTTT	CASSLPGTSSEKLFF
TRBV7-2	-	17	TRBJ2-5	TRBD2	TGTGCCAGCAGCACCAAGACTAGCGGGACGTACCAAGAGACCCAGTACTTC	CASSTKTSGTYQETQYF
TRBV28	-	14	TRBJ2-5	-	TGTGCCAGCAGCCCTACTATGTACCAAGAGACCCAGTACTTC	CASSPTMYQETQYF
TRBV7-8	-	15	TRBJ2-1	TRBD2	TGTGCCATTTCCTCGGGGGTAGCGGGAGACAATGAGCAGTTCTTC	CAISSGVAGDNEQFF
TRBV29-1	-	13	TRBJ2-1	-	TGCAGCGTTAACGGGGAGTTGGGCAATGAGCAGTTCTTC	CSVNGELGNEQFF
TRBV27	-	14	TRBJ2-7	-	TGTGCCAGCAGGTCGGACTCATGGTCCTACGAGCAGTACTTC	CASRSDSWSYEQYF
TRBV7-9	-	13	TRBJ2-7	-	TGTGCCAGCAGCGACCCGCTAGGCTACGAGCAGTACTTC	CASSDPLGYEQYF
TRBV7-9	-	17	TRBJ2-6	-	TGTGCCAGCAGCTTGTGGGTCTGGAGGTCTGGGGCCAACGTCCTGACTTTC	CASSLWVWRSGANVLTF
TRBV7-9	-	13	TRBJ2-7	-	TGTGCCAGCAGCTTAGGCGAGTCCTACGAGCAGTACTTC	CASSLGESYEQYF
TRBV6-1	-	16	TRBJ1-4	-	TGTGCCAGCAGTGAGATCCAGGACAAAACTAATGAAAAACTGTTTTTT	CASSEIQDKTNEKLFF
TRBV6-6	-	14	TRBJ1-5	TRBD1	TGTGCCAGCAGTGCAGGACAGGGCAATCAGCCCCAGCATTTT	CASSAGQGNQPQHF
TRBV11-2	-	15	TRBJ1-2	-	TGTGCCAGCAGCTTAGGCCCCCAGGGATACTATGGCTACACCTTC	CASSLGPQGYYGYTF
TRBV7-9	-	14	TRBJ1-5	-	TGTGCCAGCAGCTTAGGCCAGGTGAATCAGCCCCAGCATTTT	CASSLGQVNQPQHF
TRBV9	-	14	TRBJ2-5	-	TGTGCCAGCAGCGTAGAGGGGTACCAAGAGACCCAGTACTTC	CASSVEGYQETQYF
TRBV28	-	17	TRBJ2-1	TRBD2	TGTGCCAGCAGTCCCCTGACTACTAGCGGGAGTCACAATGAGCAGTTCTTC	CASSPLTTSGSHNEQFF
TRBV7-6	-	14	TRBJ2-1	-	TGTGCCAGCAGCTTAGTGGGTAGGTTGGGTGAGCAGTTCTTC	CASSLVGRLGEQFF
TRBV28	-	14	TRBJ2-2	-	TGTGCCAGCAGTTTCACCGGGGACACCGGGGAGCTGTTTTTT	CASSFTGDTGELFF
TRBV7-9	-	17	TRBJ2-3	TRBD1	TGTGCCAGCAGCGGAACCAGACAGGGATGGGGCACAGATACGCAGTATTTT	CASSGTRQGWGTDTQYF
TRBV13	-	16	TRBJ1-2	-	TGTGCCAGCAGCTTAGGCCTAGACAGAAGGTCGGGTGGCTACACCTTC	CASSLGLDRRSGGYTF
TRBV6-5	once	13	TRBJ2-7	TRBD2	TGTGCCTCCCAGGCTAGCGGTACCTACGAGCAGTACTTC	CASQASGTYEQYF
TRBV6-5	-	15	TRBJ2-7	TRBD1	TGTGCCAGCAGTTACCACCGGGACAGGGTCTACGAGCAGTACTTC	CASSYHRDRVYEQYF
TRBV19	few	12	TRBJ1-2	-	TGTGCCAGTAGTATCCAGGGATACGGCTACACCTTC	CASSIQGYGYTF
TRBV7-8	once	15	TRBJ2-7	TRBD1	TGTGCCAGCAGCGGTACGGGACAGGGGAATGGAGAGCAGTACTTC	CASSGTGQGNGEQYF
TRBV9	-	12	TRBJ1-1	-	TGTGCCAGCAGCGTAGAGGGAGCTGAAGCTTTCTTT	CASSVEGAEAFF
TRBV7-9	-	14	TRBJ2-7	-	TGTGCCAGCAGCTTAGTAGCGGACGCCTACGAGCAGTACTTC	CASSLVADAYEQYF
TRBV2	-	18	TRBJ1-1	-	TGTGCCAGCAGTGTGGGACTTTCCGTGGAGAAGTTGAACACTGAAGCTTTCTTT	CASSVGLSVEKLNTEAFF
TRBV5-4	-	13	TRBJ2-7	-	TGTGCCAGCAGCTTGGACCTCTCCTACGAGCAGTACTTC	CASSLDLSYEQYF
TRBV5-1	-	16	TRBJ2-7	TRBD2	TGCGCCAGCAGCCTTAAAGCGGGAGGGAGCTCCTACGAGCAGTACTTC	CASSLKAGGSSYEQYF
TRBV7-6	-	14	TRBJ2-1	TRBD2	TGTGCCAGCAGCTTAACTAGCGGGTACAATGAGCAGTTCTTC	CASSLTSGYNEQFF
TRBV9	-	13	TRBJ1-4	-	TGTGCCAGCAGCGCCGCTAATAATGGGAAACTGTTTTTT	CASSAANNGKLFF
TRBV27	-	15	TRBJ1-5	-	TGTGCCAGCAGTTTAGGCCGAGGTCCCAATCAGCCCCAGCATTTT	CASSLGRGPNQPQHF
TRBV2	-	11	TRBJ2-3	-	TGTGCCAGCTACTATCTGGGTACGCAGTATTTT	CASYYLGTQYF
TRBV7-6	-	15	TRBJ2-7	TRBD2	TGTGCCAGCAGCCCCCTCGGGGAGGGAGCCTACGAGCAGTACTTC	CASSPLGEGAYEQYF
TRBV27	-	15	TRBJ2-1	TRBD2	TGTGCCAGCAGTTTATCGGGACTAGCCGCCAATGAGCAGTTCTTC	CASSLSGLAANEQFF
TRBV11-2	-	13	TRBJ2-7	-	TGTGCCAGCAGCCCGGGACTTGCCTACGAGCAGTACTTC	CASSPGLAYEQYF
TRBV9	once	13	TRBJ1-1	-	TGTGCCAGCAGCATAGGTACGAACACTGAAGCTTTCTTT	CASSIGTNTEAFF
TRBV5-4	-	15	TRBJ2-1	-	TGTGCCAGCAGCCCAAGCACAAGCTCCTACAATGAGCAGTTCTTC	CASSPSTSSYNEQFF
TRBV5-8	-	16	TRBJ2-1	-	TGTGCCAGCAGCTTGGATCGGGGGACCGCCTACAATGAGCAGTTCTTC	CASSLDRGTAYNEQFF
TRBV29-1	once	13	TRBJ2-7	-	TGCAGCGTTGAGCGGGACAATCCTTACGAGCAGTACTTC	CSVERDNPYEQYF
TRBV4-1	-	15	TRBJ1-1	-	TGCGCCAGCAGCCCCTCTGGCGAGCTGAGCTCTGAAGCTTTCTTT	CASSPSGELSSEAFF
TRBV10-3	-	13	TRBJ2-3	-	TGTGCCATCAGTGTCCAGGTCACAGATACGCAGTATTTT	CAISVQVTDTQYF
TRBV27	once	15	TRBJ2-7	-	TGTGCCAGCAGTTTATCTGGGACCGGCTCCTACGAGCAGTACTTC	CASSLSGTGSYEQYF
TRBV5-5	once	15	TRBJ1-5	TRBD1	TGTGCCAGCAGCTCACAGGGGAGCAGTAGTCAGCCCCAGCATTTT	CASSSQGSSSQPQHF
TRBV4-3	once	17	TRBJ2-2	TRBD2	TGCGCCAGCAGCCCAACGGGACTAGCGGGAGCCCACGGGGAGCTGTTTTTT	CASSPTGLAGAHGELFF